The rows below give T cell receptor beta chains drawn from one sample of a study of identical twins. TCRdb analysed the 5' RACE reads with MiXCR anew, one entry per CDR3 protein. The sample has over 600,000 distinct CDR3 sequences, 21% seen once. The data also belong to a second study, concerning T cells expressing NK-cell markers.

Sequenced sample: PBMCs. These receptors all come from a young woman in good health. Both conserved end residues are part of each CDR3. Each record gives: clone size, D gene, V gene, J gene, CDR3 protein, CDR3 DNA. D genes are given only for firm matches. Rows give clone size only sometimes, using once, few, many, or a class for an expanded clone.

size: .; D: TRBD1; V: TRBV3-1; J: TRBJ2-7; CDR3: CASSQGALIGQGSDEQYF; DNA: TGTGCCAGCAGCCAAGGGGCTCTGATCGGACAGGGGTCGGACGAGCAGTACTTC
size: many; D: .; V: TRBV21-1; J: TRBJ2-1; CDR3: CASSLANRVTYNEQFF; DNA: TGTGCCAGCAGCCTCGCTAATAGGGTGACCTACAATGAGCAGTTCTTC
size: .; D: .; V: TRBV20-1; J: TRBJ2-3; CDR3: CSAGGGRTDTQYF; DNA: TGCAGTGCAGGGGGTGGGCGCACAGATACGCAGTATTTT
size: .; D: TRBD2; V: TRBV12-3/TRBV12-4; J: TRBJ2-1; CDR3: CASSSSGRALDEQFF; DNA: TGTGCCAGCAGTTCTAGCGGGAGGGCCCTGGATGAGCAGTTCTTC
size: few; D: .; V: TRBV20-1; J: TRBJ2-2; CDR3: CSLSVDTGELFF; DNA: TGCAGTCTGAGCGTAGACACCGGGGAGCTGTTTTTT
size: .; D: .; V: TRBV5-1; J: TRBJ2-7; CDR3: CASSPGGFGRTYEQYF; DNA: TGCGCCAGCAGCCCCGGCGGGTTTGGGAGGACCTACGAGCAGTACTTC
size: .; D: .; V: TRBV7-9; J: TRBJ1-3; CDR3: CASSLKDGNTIYF; DNA: TGTGCCAGCAGCTTAAAGGATGGAAACACCATATATTTT
size: .; D: TRBD1; V: TRBV5-1; J: TRBJ2-7; CDR3: CASSLWDRAHEQYF; DNA: TGCGCCAGCAGCTTGTGGGACAGGGCCCACGAGCAGTACTTC
size: few; D: TRBD1; V: TRBV6-1; J: TRBJ1-1; CDR3: CASSKQGYTEAFF; DNA: TGTGCCAGCAGTAAACAGGGGTACACTGAAGCTTTCTTT
size: few; D: TRBD1; V: TRBV20-1; J: TRBJ1-1; CDR3: CSASPGQGLFTEAFF; DNA: TGCAGTGCTAGTCCCGGACAGGGGTTATTCACTGAAGCTTTCTTT
size: many; D: .; V: TRBV12-3/TRBV12-4; J: TRBJ1-5; CDR3: CASSFHRPKPQHF; DNA: TGTGCCAGCAGTTTCCATAGACCCAAGCCCCAGCATTTT
size: .; D: .; V: TRBV29-1; J: TRBJ2-5; CDR3: CSVVRAPGETQYF; DNA: TGCAGCGTTGTCCGGGCCCCAGGAGAGACCCAGTACTTC
size: few; D: .; V: TRBV5-1; J: TRBJ2-1; CDR3: CASSRETRVYNEQFF; DNA: TGCGCCAGCAGCCGCGAGACAAGGGTCTACAATGAGCAGTTCTTC
size: .; D: TRBD1; V: TRBV19; J: TRBJ1-2; CDR3: CASSKRDRGQNPYGYTF; DNA: TGTGCCAGTAGTAAGAGGGACAGGGGACAAAATCCCTATGGCTACACCTTC
size: .; D: .; V: TRBV12-3/TRBV12-4; J: TRBJ2-7; CDR3: CASSLGGSRPKQYF; DNA: TGTGCCAGCAGTTTAGGGGGATCTAGACCCAAGCAGTACTTC
size: .; D: .; V: TRBV20-1; J: TRBJ1-5; CDR3: CSASNSDQPQHF; DNA: TGCAGTGCTAGCAACAGCGATCAGCCCCAGCATTTT
size: many; D: TRBD1; V: TRBV6-5; J: TRBJ2-2; CDR3: CASSWDRGPTGELFF; DNA: TGTGCCAGCAGTTGGGACAGGGGGCCCACCGGGGAGCTGTTTTTT
size: .; D: .; V: TRBV5-6; J: TRBJ1-5; CDR3: CASSLGMGYQPQHF; DNA: TGTGCCAGCAGCTTGGGAATGGGGTACCAGCCCCAGCATTTT
size: many; D: .; V: TRBV12-3/TRBV12-4; J: TRBJ1-6; CDR3: CASSPLPINSPLHF; DNA: TGTGCCAGCAGTCCCCTACCTATTAATTCACCCCTCCACTTT
size: many; D: TRBD1; V: TRBV12-3/TRBV12-4; J: TRBJ1-5; CDR3: CASRTQGNQPQHF; DNA: TGTGCCAGCAGAACACAGGGGAACCAGCCCCAGCATTTT
size: .; D: .; V: TRBV18; J: TRBJ2-1; CDR3: CASSPIRGRRGEQFF; DNA: TGTGCCAGCTCGCCCATTAGGGGACGCCGAGGGGAGCAGTTCTTC
size: .; D: .; V: TRBV20-1; J: TRBJ1-2; CDR3: CSTNKAGTNYGYTF; DNA: TGCAGTACCAACAAGGCAGGAACTAACTATGGCTACACCTTC
size: few; D: .; V: TRBV20-1; J: TRBJ2-3; CDR3: CSAPFPREATDTQYF; DNA: TGCAGTGCCCCCTTCCCCCGCGAGGCCACAGATACGCAGTATTTT
size: few; D: TRBD1; V: TRBV20-1; J: TRBJ1-2; CDR3: CSATGSGQGGIDGYTF; DNA: TGCAGTGCTACCGGTTCCGGACAGGGTGGTATTGATGGCTACACCTTC
size: few; D: TRBD1; V: TRBV20-1; J: TRBJ1-1; CDR3: CSAIDRANTEAFF; DNA: TGCAGTGCTATCGACAGGGCGAACACTGAAGCTTTCTTT
size: many; D: TRBD2; V: TRBV7-6; J: TRBJ2-7; CDR3: CASSPGLAGLSYEQYF; DNA: TGTGCCAGCAGCCCAGGACTAGCGGGGCTTTCCTACGAGCAGTACTTC
size: .; D: TRBD2; V: TRBV9; J: TRBJ2-1; CDR3: CASSVPAAGATYNEQFF; DNA: TGTGCCAGCAGCGTGCCAGCGGCGGGAGCCACCTACAATGAGCAGTTCTTC
size: .; D: .; V: TRBV12-3/TRBV12-4; J: TRBJ2-5; CDR3: CASSLDWGGAETQYF; DNA: TGTGCCAGCAGTTTAGATTGGGGGGGGGCGGAGACCCAGTACTTC
size: few; D: .; V: TRBV9; J: TRBJ2-7; CDR3: CASSVGGDFYEQYF; DNA: TGTGCCAGCAGCGTAGGTGGAGACTTCTACGAGCAGTACTTC
size: .; D: .; V: TRBV5-1; J: TRBJ1-5; CDR3: CASSLSTGANQPQHF; DNA: TGCGCCAGCAGCTTGTCCACAGGTGCCAATCAGCCCCAGCATTTT
size: few; D: .; V: TRBV6-5; J: TRBJ2-7; CDR3: CASSYSRVRGIYEQYF; DNA: TGTGCCAGCAGTTACTCTAGAGTCCGGGGCATATACGAGCAGTACTTC
size: .; D: .; V: TRBV6-1; J: TRBJ1-1; CDR3: CASSNRQDTEAFF; DNA: TGTGCCAGCAGTAATAGACAGGACACTGAAGCTTTCTTT
size: many; D: TRBD1; V: TRBV12-3/TRBV12-4; J: TRBJ2-1; CDR3: CASSLLQGAHNEQFF; DNA: TGTGCCAGCAGTTTACTCCAGGGGGCGCATAATGAGCAGTTCTTC
size: .; D: .; V: TRBV5-1; J: TRBJ2-3; CDR3: CASSSSDYRSSTDTQYF; DNA: TGCGCCAGCAGTTCTTCCGACTATCGAAGTAGCACAGATACGCAGTATTTT
size: few; D: .; V: TRBV20-1; J: TRBJ2-7; CDR3: CSARDPRGGSYEQYF; DNA: TGCAGTGCTAGAGATCCGCGGGGTGGTTCCTACGAGCAGTACTTC
size: .; D: .; V: TRBV6-2/TRBV6-3; J: TRBJ1-1; CDR3: CASSYRTEAFF; DNA: TGTGCCAGCAGTTACAGGACTGAAGCTTTCTTT
size: few; D: .; V: TRBV19; J: TRBJ1-1; CDR3: CASSMGMNTEAFF; DNA: TGTGCCAGTAGTATGGGCATGAACACTGAAGCTTTCTTT
size: few; D: .; V: TRBV6-1; J: TRBJ2-2; CDR3: CASSPEARGTGELFF; DNA: TGTGCCAGCAGTCCTGAAGCCCGGGGGACCGGGGAGCTGTTTTTT
size: .; D: .; V: TRBV15; J: TRBJ1-3; CDR3: CATSRTRQAGANTIYF; DNA: TGTGCCACCAGCAGAACCAGACAGGCCGGGGCAAACACCATATATTTT
size: few; D: .; V: TRBV5-1; J: TRBJ2-7; CDR3: CASSDGDSYEQYF; DNA: TGCGCCAGCAGCGACGGGGACTCCTACGAGCAGTACTTC
size: many; D: .; V: TRBV11-2; J: TRBJ2-3; CDR3: CASSLGGWYTDTQYF; DNA: TGTGCCAGCAGCTTAGGGGGTTGGTACACAGATACGCAGTATTTT
size: .; D: TRBD1; V: TRBV20-1; J: TRBJ1-4; CDR3: CSAPGTDVVREKLFF; DNA: TGCAGTGCCCCTGGGACAGATGTCGTCCGTGAAAAACTGTTTTTT
size: few; D: .; V: TRBV7-2; J: TRBJ2-2; CDR3: CASSFAQTNTGELFF; DNA: TGTGCCAGCAGCTTTGCGCAAACGAACACCGGGGAGCTGTTTTTT
size: .; D: .; V: TRBV25-1; J: TRBJ1-1; CDR3: CASSELSVSAEAFF; DNA: TGTGCCAGCAGTGAATTGTCCGTATCAGCTGAAGCTTTCTTT
size: .; D: .; V: TRBV5-1; J: TRBJ1-1; CDR3: CASSSLAGGFTEAFF; DNA: TGCGCCAGCAGCTCCCTGGCGGGGGGCTTCACTGAAGCTTTCTTT